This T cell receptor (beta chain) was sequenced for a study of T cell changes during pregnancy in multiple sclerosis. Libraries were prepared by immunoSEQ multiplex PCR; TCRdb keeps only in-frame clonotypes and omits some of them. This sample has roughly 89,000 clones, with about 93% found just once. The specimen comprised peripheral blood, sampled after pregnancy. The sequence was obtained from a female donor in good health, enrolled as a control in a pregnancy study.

The CDR3 loop is CASSSPGRGLSEQYF. The CDR3 coding sequence is TGTGCCAGCAGTTCCCCGGGCAGGGGGCTCTCCGAGCAGTACTTC. The rearrangement uses TRBV27 and TRBJ2-7; 8 nucleotides align to TRBD1. In germline, CDR1 is MNHEY, CDR2 SMNVEV (reference sequence). V lost 4 bases to trimming and J lost 6 bases; unmatched junction nucleotides: 11. This CDR3 comprises 15 residues.